The T cell receptor (beta chain) under discussion was sequenced for a study of Graves' ophthalmopathy and Graves' hyperthyroidism. As the template, RNA transcripts were used to amplify TCR beta CDR3 regions. HTBI-primed first-round RT-PCR preceded second-round multiplex PCR. TCRdb analysed the multiplex PCR reads with MiXCR anew, one entry per CDR3 protein. The sample has more than 1,000,000 distinct CDR3 sequences; 35% to 45% are singletons. There are many counts of this clonotype. The CDR3 extends over 13 amino acids. The V end was cut by 2 bases, the J end by 6 bases, with 11 bases between. Per germline, CDR1 MGHDK and CDR2 SYGVNS. Aged 18 to 65, hyperthyroidism patients had been newly diagnosed, with under 2 months' duration. The study excluded patients with other autoimmune diseases, uncontrolled infections, pregnancy or lactation. Symptoms, serum thyroxine and TRAb, thyroid ultrasound, and orbital computed tomography formed the diagnostic basis.

This receptor was obtained from an adult man with Graves' hyperthyroidism. This chain links TRBV25-1 with TRBJ2-7; perhaps TRBD2 as D (5 bases). The sample comprised peripheral blood or thyroid tissue (not recorded which). The CDR3 sequence is CASSERAEGEQYF. The DNA for the CDR3 is TGTGCCAGCAGTGAAAGGGCAGAGGGCGAGCAGTACTTC.